These T cell receptor beta chains were read from a single sample in a study of cytomegalovirus exposure and HLA in healthy donors. The method was immunoSEQ multiplex PCR; TCRdb's version includes in-frame clones alone and lacks a portion of them. The sample carries fewer than 100,000 clones, over 85% recorded once. The specimen was PBMCs. The receptors here all came from a woman between 18 and 29 years old in good health and CMV-seronegative. CDR3s include the opening cysteine and the closing phenylalanine or tryptophan. Each record gives: D gene, V gene, clone size, J gene, CDR3 DNA, CDR3 protein. The D gene is left open where the match is weak. Size values are once, few and many counts, or a class for expanded clones, and some rows have none.

D gene: .; V gene: TRBV2; clone size: once; J gene: TRBJ1-6; CDR3 DNA: TGTGCCAGCAGTGACAATAATTCACCCCTCCACTTT; CDR3 protein: CASSDNNSPLHF
D gene: TRBD1; V gene: TRBV10-3; clone size: once; J gene: TRBJ1-1; CDR3 DNA: TGTGCCATCAGCACCGGGACAGGGGTTATTGAAGCTTTCTTT; CDR3 protein: CAISTGTGVIEAFF
D gene: TRBD2; V gene: TRBV4-1; clone size: .; J gene: TRBJ2-3; CDR3 DNA: TGCGCCAGCAGGGGGGGACTAGCGGGAGTTCGAGTTCCCACAGATACGCAGTATTTT; CDR3 protein: CASRGGLAGVRVPTDTQYF
D gene: TRBD1; V gene: TRBV11-1; clone size: .; J gene: TRBJ1-2; CDR3 DNA: TGTGCCAGCAGCTCCCGGGACAGGTATGGCGGCTACACCTTC; CDR3 protein: CASSSRDRYGGYTF
D gene: .; V gene: TRBV6-4; clone size: .; J gene: TRBJ2-3; CDR3 DNA: TGTGCCAGCAGTGACGCTGGAGATCCCACAGATACGCAGTATTTT; CDR3 protein: CASSDAGDPTDTQYF
D gene: .; V gene: TRBV4-1; clone size: .; J gene: TRBJ2-5; CDR3 DNA: TGCGCCAGCAGAGAGGCCGGGGGTAGGGAGACCCAGTACTTC; CDR3 protein: CASREAGGRETQYF
D gene: TRBD1; V gene: TRBV18; clone size: .; J gene: TRBJ2-7; CDR3 DNA: TGTGCCAGCTCAGCGACAGGGATCTCACTCTACGAGCAGTACTTC; CDR3 protein: CASSATGISLYEQYF
D gene: .; V gene: TRBV6-5; clone size: .; J gene: TRBJ1-2; CDR3 DNA: TGTGCCGCCCCGAGGCGCGGGATTCCTGGCTACACCTTC; CDR3 protein: CAAPRRGIPGYTF
D gene: TRBD2; V gene: TRBV2; clone size: .; J gene: TRBJ2-7; CDR3 DNA: TGTGCCAGCAGACGAGGCCTTAGCGGGAGGGCATACGAGCAGTACTTC; CDR3 protein: CASRRGLSGRAYEQYF
D gene: TRBD1; V gene: TRBV25-1; clone size: .; J gene: TRBJ1-1; CDR3 DNA: TGTGCCAGCAGTGAATCGGGACAGACGAACACTGAAGCTTTCTTT; CDR3 protein: CASSESGQTNTEAFF
D gene: .; V gene: TRBV28; clone size: .; J gene: TRBJ1-2; CDR3 DNA: TGTGCCAGCAGTCTTCGACAGAGCTTAGGCTATGGCTACACCTTC; CDR3 protein: CASSLRQSLGYGYTF
D gene: TRBD1; V gene: TRBV25-1; clone size: .; J gene: TRBJ1-5; CDR3 DNA: TGTGCCAGCAGTGGGGTGGGACAGCCCAATCAGCCCCAGCATTTT; CDR3 protein: CASSGVGQPNQPQHF
D gene: .; V gene: TRBV7-6; clone size: .; J gene: TRBJ1-1; CDR3 DNA: TGTGCCAGCAGCTTATTCGCCGTCAACGCGGGCACTGAAGCTTTCTTT; CDR3 protein: CASSLFAVNAGTEAFF
D gene: TRBD1; V gene: TRBV27; clone size: .; J gene: TRBJ1-5; CDR3 DNA: TGTGCCAGCAGCACCGGGGACAGGGGGGCCTTTGAGCATTTT; CDR3 protein: CASSTGDRGAFEHF
D gene: TRBD1; V gene: TRBV2; clone size: .; J gene: TRBJ2-3; CDR3 DNA: TGTGCCAGCAGTGAACCTTCTGGACAGGGGAGAACAGATACGCAGTATTTT; CDR3 protein: CASSEPSGQGRTDTQYF
D gene: .; V gene: TRBV29-1; clone size: once; J gene: TRBJ2-2; CDR3 DNA: TGCAGCGTCCGGTCCCTCGGGGAGCTGTTTTTT; CDR3 protein: CSVRSLGELFF
D gene: .; V gene: TRBV6-6; clone size: once; J gene: TRBJ2-1; CDR3 DNA: TGTGCCAGCACTCCCAGCTCCTACAATGAGCAGTTCTTC; CDR3 protein: CASTPSSYNEQFF
D gene: TRBD2; V gene: TRBV11-2; clone size: .; J gene: TRBJ2-3; CDR3 DNA: TGTGCCAGCAGCCCCATACTAGCGGGAGATAAAGATACGCAGTATTTT; CDR3 protein: CASSPILAGDKDTQYF
D gene: .; V gene: TRBV7-5; clone size: .; J gene: TRBJ1-4; CDR3 DNA: TGTGCCAGAAGCGTGAACAGGGGAATGGCTATGGGAAAACTGTTTTTT; CDR3 protein: CARSVNRGMAMGKLFF
D gene: TRBD1; V gene: TRBV6-1; clone size: once; J gene: TRBJ1-5; CDR3 DNA: TGTGCCAGCAGTGAAAGGGGCCTGACAGGGGTCAATCAGCCCCAGCATTTT; CDR3 protein: CASSERGLTGVNQPQHF
D gene: .; V gene: TRBV7-2; clone size: .; J gene: TRBJ2-2; CDR3 DNA: TGTGCCAGCAGCTTAGTGGGCGCCGGGGAGCTGTTTTTT; CDR3 protein: CASSLVGAGELFF
D gene: .; V gene: TRBV30; clone size: .; J gene: TRBJ1-5; CDR3 DNA: TGTGCCTGGGCAGGGGATAGCAATCAGCCCCAGCATTTT; CDR3 protein: CAWAGDSNQPQHF
D gene: TRBD2; V gene: TRBV9; clone size: .; J gene: TRBJ2-1; CDR3 DNA: TGTGCCAGCAGCGCCCAGACTAGCAGTATCCATGAGCAGTTCTTC; CDR3 protein: CASSAQTSSIHEQFF
D gene: .; V gene: TRBV6-1; clone size: .; J gene: TRBJ2-7; CDR3 DNA: TGTGCCAGCACTGGGCTGAAATACGAGCAGTACTTC; CDR3 protein: CASTGLKYEQYF
D gene: TRBD2; V gene: TRBV6-4; clone size: .; J gene: TRBJ2-3; CDR3 DNA: TGTGCCAGCAGTACTAGCGTCTCTAGCACAGATACGCAGTATTTT; CDR3 protein: CASSTSVSSTDTQYF
D gene: .; V gene: TRBV9; clone size: .; J gene: TRBJ1-4; CDR3 DNA: TGTGCCAGCAGCGTAGTAGGGGCAACTAATGAAAAACTGTTTTTT; CDR3 protein: CASSVVGATNEKLFF
D gene: .; V gene: TRBV6-1; clone size: .; J gene: TRBJ2-7; CDR3 DNA: TGTGCCAGCAGTAAAGGGGGGACGGGAGCCTACGAGCAGTACTTC; CDR3 protein: CASSKGGTGAYEQYF
D gene: .; V gene: TRBV28; clone size: few; J gene: TRBJ2-7; CDR3 DNA: TGTGCCAGCAGCCCTCGAACCACTTCCTTCACCTACGAGCAGTACTTC; CDR3 protein: CASSPRTTSFTYEQYF
D gene: TRBD2; V gene: TRBV2; clone size: .; J gene: TRBJ2-2; CDR3 DNA: TGTGCCAGCGGGGGGGTTCTCACCGGGGAGCTGTTTTTT; CDR3 protein: CASGGVLTGELFF
D gene: .; V gene: TRBV6-1; clone size: .; J gene: TRBJ1-3; CDR3 DNA: TGTGCCAGCAGTGAAGCGGAGGGCGGGGGCTCTGGAAACACCATATATTTT; CDR3 protein: CASSEAEGGGSGNTIYF
D gene: TRBD2; V gene: TRBV7-9; clone size: .; J gene: TRBJ2-7; CDR3 DNA: TGTGCCAGCAGCTTTTTCAGCGGGGGCGACGAGCAGTACTTC; CDR3 protein: CASSFFSGGDEQYF
D gene: .; V gene: TRBV13; clone size: .; J gene: TRBJ2-5; CDR3 DNA: TGTGCCAGCAGCCCCCGCCCTTGGGGGGAGCTCAACCAAGAGACCCAGTACTTC; CDR3 protein: CASSPRPWGELNQETQYF
D gene: .; V gene: TRBV11-2; clone size: .; J gene: TRBJ2-1; CDR3 DNA: TGTGCCAGCAGCCACGAACGGGGGAGAACCTTCAATGAGCAGTTCTTC; CDR3 protein: CASSHERGRTFNEQFF
D gene: .; V gene: TRBV5-5; clone size: .; J gene: TRBJ1-1; CDR3 DNA: TGTGCCAGCACCTCGGGACATTCGAACACTGAAGCTTTCTTT; CDR3 protein: CASTSGHSNTEAFF
D gene: TRBD2; V gene: TRBV5-6; clone size: .; J gene: TRBJ2-7; CDR3 DNA: TGTGCCAGCAGCTTGGTAGCGGGGGGGCTCTGGGAGCAGTACTTC; CDR3 protein: CASSLVAGGLWEQYF
D gene: .; V gene: TRBV2; clone size: few; J gene: TRBJ1-5; CDR3 DNA: TGTGCCAGCAGTATGTCCCGGGACTTAGGCCGTCAGCCCCAGCATTTT; CDR3 protein: CASSMSRDLGRQPQHF
D gene: TRBD1; V gene: TRBV30; clone size: .; J gene: TRBJ1-1; CDR3 DNA: TGTGCCTGGCCTTTATTTCCGGGACAGGGATTAAACACTGAAGCTTTCTTT; CDR3 protein: CAWPLFPGQGLNTEAFF
D gene: .; V gene: TRBV6-1; clone size: .; J gene: TRBJ1-1; CDR3 DNA: TGTGCCAGCAGTGAATTCCAGGAGAACACTGAAGCTTTCTTT; CDR3 protein: CASSEFQENTEAFF
D gene: TRBD2; V gene: TRBV5-1; clone size: .; J gene: TRBJ2-2; CDR3 DNA: TGCGCCAGCAGCCTAGGACTAGCGGGGGTGGCCGGGGAGCTGTTTTTT; CDR3 protein: CASSLGLAGVAGELFF
D gene: .; V gene: TRBV7-6; clone size: .; J gene: TRBJ2-7; CDR3 DNA: TGTGCCAGCAGCTTAGATGGAGGGGACGGGGAGCAGTACTTC; CDR3 protein: CASSLDGGDGEQYF
D gene: .; V gene: TRBV7-9; clone size: .; J gene: TRBJ2-2; CDR3 DNA: TGTGCCAGCAGCTTCGAGGCCGGGGAGCTGTTTTTT; CDR3 protein: CASSFEAGELFF
D gene: .; V gene: TRBV4-3; clone size: .; J gene: TRBJ1-1; CDR3 DNA: TGCGCCAGCAGCCAGAACAGGGCGGCCACTGAAGCTTTCTTT; CDR3 protein: CASSQNRAATEAFF
D gene: TRBD1; V gene: TRBV19; clone size: .; J gene: TRBJ2-7; CDR3 DNA: TGTGCCAGTAATACCCCGGGACAGGGCTACGAGCAGTACTTC; CDR3 protein: CASNTPGQGYEQYF
D gene: .; V gene: TRBV5-1; clone size: .; J gene: TRBJ1-1; CDR3 DNA: TGCGCCAGCAGTCTTCGGACGGACTACACTGAAGCTTTCTTT; CDR3 protein: CASSLRTDYTEAFF
D gene: .; V gene: TRBV7-2; clone size: .; J gene: TRBJ2-7; CDR3 DNA: TGTGCCAGCAGCTTATACTCGAACCTGAACGAGCAGTACTTC; CDR3 protein: CASSLYSNLNEQYF
D gene: TRBD1; V gene: TRBV23-1; clone size: .; J gene: TRBJ2-7; CDR3 DNA: TGCGCCAGCAGTCTCGGACAGGGAACTAACGAGCAGTACTTC; CDR3 protein: CASSLGQGTNEQYF
D gene: .; V gene: TRBV29-1; clone size: .; J gene: TRBJ1-3; CDR3 DNA: TGCAGCCTGGCCTCCTCTGGAAACACCATATATTTT; CDR3 protein: CSLASSGNTIYF
D gene: TRBD1; V gene: TRBV19; clone size: once; J gene: TRBJ2-5; CDR3 DNA: TGTGCCACCCGGGACAGGGGATTGGAAGAGACCCAGTACTTC; CDR3 protein: CATRDRGLEETQYF
D gene: .; V gene: TRBV7-2; clone size: once; J gene: TRBJ1-4; CDR3 DNA: TGTGCCAGCAGCTTTGGGCGAACAACTAATGAAAAACTGTTTTTT; CDR3 protein: CASSFGRTTNEKLFF
D gene: TRBD1; V gene: TRBV29-1; clone size: .; J gene: TRBJ2-5; CDR3 DNA: TGCAGCGTCTCGACAGGGCCGAATCAAGAGACCCAGTACTTC; CDR3 protein: CSVSTGPNQETQYF
D gene: TRBD1; V gene: TRBV7-9; clone size: .; J gene: TRBJ2-5; CDR3 DNA: TGTGCCAGCAGTCCGACAGGGGTTATTCAAGAGACCCAGTACTTC; CDR3 protein: CASSPTGVIQETQYF
D gene: TRBD2; V gene: TRBV27; clone size: .; J gene: TRBJ2-3; CDR3 DNA: TGTGCCAGCGGACAACCGGGACTAGGTGGAGATACGCAGTATTTT; CDR3 protein: CASGQPGLGGDTQYF
D gene: .; V gene: TRBV5-1; clone size: .; J gene: TRBJ1-4; CDR3 DNA: TGCGCCAGCAGCTTGGGGACAGCGATTAATGAAAAACTGTTTTTT; CDR3 protein: CASSLGTAINEKLFF
D gene: .; V gene: TRBV9; clone size: .; J gene: TRBJ2-5; CDR3 DNA: TGTGCCAGCAGCAAGGGGTGGGGCCAAGAGACCCAGTACTTC; CDR3 protein: CASSKGWGQETQYF
D gene: .; V gene: TRBV4-2; clone size: .; J gene: TRBJ2-7; CDR3 DNA: TGTGCCAGCAGCCAAGCGGCCGGGGGCTACGAGCAGTACTTC; CDR3 protein: CASSQAAGGYEQYF
D gene: .; V gene: TRBV7-8; clone size: .; J gene: TRBJ1-4; CDR3 DNA: TGTGCCAGCAGCTCGCGAAGGACTCACAATAATGAAAAACTGTTTTTT; CDR3 protein: CASSSRRTHNNEKLFF
D gene: .; V gene: TRBV5-1; clone size: once; J gene: TRBJ1-6; CDR3 DNA: TGCGCCAGCAGCTGGGACTCCTGGGGAGGGAATTCACCCCTCCACTTT; CDR3 protein: CASSWDSWGGNSPLHF